This TCR beta chain appears in the sequencing data of a study of blood T cell repertoires in COVID-19. Whole-study context: The origin of the acute and convalescent COVID-19 samples was the United States, Italy and Spain. Sample material is recorded as cDNA or gDNA derived from T cells, B-cell-depleted T cells, or PBMCs.

This clone occurred a few times. Methods used by the authors: Scientists estimated how many nucleated cells there were by amplifying reference gene primers. The data were produced by immunoSEQ multiplex PCR, yet TCRdb's version contains in-frame clones alone and is incomplete. D and trimming come from the DNA, and the V and J calls and clone size come from that table. The table lists 120,000 or so clones, 88% of them singletons. Germline loops: CDR1 WSHSY, CDR2 SAAADI. This CDR3 spans 14 amino acids. V lost 3 bases, J lost 6 bases, and 5 bases stayed unmatched. The rearrangement links TRBV10-2 to TRBJ1-5; 7 bases match TRBD1. The source is a man between 45 and 60 years old with acute or convalescent COVID-19. The source material was peripheral blood. This CDR3 is CASSEVTGAQPQHF. In nucleotides, the CDR3 is TGCGCCAGCAGTGAAGTAACAGGGGCTCAGCCCCAGCATTTT.